This T cell receptor (beta chain) was identified in a study of blood T cell repertoires in COVID-19. The overall study: The United States, Italy and Spain supplied acute and convalescent COVID-19 samples. From T cells, B-cell-depleted T cells, or PBMCs came the material, which was cDNA or gDNA.

Per the study methods: How many nucleated cells were present was estimated from reference gene primer amplification. Profiled with immunoSEQ multiplex PCR; TCRdb holds only in-frame clones, not every one. V and J calls and clone size are copied from that table; D and trimming were computed from the DNA. Of 200,000 to 250,000 clones in the sample, roughly 80% were seen once. This clone was observed a handful of times. Trimming at V came to 4 bases and at J to 1 base, leaving 9 bases not matched to a gene. The CDR3 runs to 17 residues. CDR1 and CDR2 (germline): LGHDT, YNNKEL (reference sequence). This TCR came from a woman aged 80 or over with acute or convalescent COVID-19. V and J are TRBV3-1 (or the pseudogene TRBV3-2) and TRBJ1-3; 8 nucleotides line up with TRBD1. Sequencing input: peripheral blood. The CDR3 reads CASSLRQGTSSGNTIYF. The DNA for the CDR3 is TGTGCCAGCAGCCTCAGACAGGGGACCTCTTCTGGAAACACCATATATTTT.